This T cell receptor beta chain is from a study of regulatory T cells in long-lasting Graves disease. J gave up 1 base and V 3 bases, and 4 bases lay outside the gene matches. The CDR3 sequence is 16 residues long. Germline V gene data show CDR1 as SGHRS and CDR2 as YFSETQ. This clonotype was seen a few times. Specified time point: newly diagnosed GD, antithyroid drugs for less than 3 months. The TCR library was made from RNA extracted from PBMCs. HTBI primers from iRepertoire and Arm-PCR of CDR3 regions yielded the TCR beta libraries. A single record per CDR3 protein comes from TCRdb applying MiXCR to the multiplex PCR reads. The data contain about 530,000 distinct CDR3 sequences, about 15% of them singletons. These data were also reused for a study on T cells in Graves' hyperthyroidism and ophthalmopathy.

The chain recombines TRBV5-1 with TRBJ1-4, with TRBD1 identical over 9 bases. The origin of this receptor is a woman aged 35 to 60 with Graves disease. Material: peripheral blood mononuclear cells (PBMCs), obtained at new diagnosis, from a patient treated with antithyroid drugs. The CDR3 loop is CASSSQTGGTNEKLFF. CDR3 nucleotide sequence: TGCGCCAGCAGCTCCCAGACAGGGGGAACTAATGAAAAACTGTTTTTT.